The rows below give T cell receptor beta chains drawn from one sample of a study of T cell repertoires in cytomegalovirus infection. TCRdb re-called the reads with MiXCR, one entry per CDR3 protein. The sample holds a few hundred thousand distinct CDR3 sequences; around 35% are singletons and the top ten take about a sixth. The antigens these receptors bind are not known. Specimen: cultured PBMCs, collected from culture after CMV antigen stimulation. The origin of the receptors is a human donor in good health (CMV status not recorded). Some clones in this sample may be carry-over from other donors' samples. Both conserved end residues are trimmed from each CDR3.

V: TRBV5-1
J: TRBJ1-1
CDR3: ASSSGVSNTEAF

V: TRBV5-1
J: TRBJ2-1
CDR3: ASSLRTSGAPYNEQF

V: TRBV6-6
J: TRBJ1-5
CDR3: ASIPRGGFHQPQH

V: TRBV19
J: TRBJ1-5
CDR3: ASTPVRANQPQH

V: TRBV6-2/TRBV6-3
J: TRBJ1-1
CDR3: ASGFGRGTEAF

V: TRBV7-9
J: TRBJ2-7
CDR3: ASSFSGVQY

V: TRBV7-2
J: TRBJ2-5
CDR3: ASSLRGRGGETQY

V: TRBV20-1
J: TRBJ2-1
CDR3: SAYPGSEQF

V: TRBV4-1
J: TRBJ2-1
CDR3: ASSQPRGGWEQF

V: TRBV11-3
J: TRBJ2-1
CDR3: ASSLDGVGGNDEQF

V: TRBV18
J: TRBJ2-3
CDR3: ASSPPGDADTQY

V: TRBV12-3/TRBV12-4
J: TRBJ2-1
CDR3: ASRAGGPSLEQF

V: TRBV7-2
J: TRBJ2-2
CDR3: ASSQQADFTGELF

V: TRBV20-1
J: TRBJ2-7
CDR3: SDVPGLAGGLEQY

V: TRBV7-2
J: TRBJ2-7
CDR3: SSSLHRSAAYEQY

V: TRBV4-1
J: TRBJ2-1
CDR3: ASSKELAGGRNFSEQF

V: TRBV6-5
J: TRBJ1-1
CDR3: ASRDFQTANTEAF

V: TRBV11-3
J: TRBJ2-1
CDR3: ASRSPWGLDSYNEQF

V: TRBV7-6
J: TRBJ2-7
CDR3: ASSLHDRAYEQY

V: TRBV12-3/TRBV12-4
J: TRBJ2-5
CDR3: ASSQGHQETQY

V: TRBV6-2/TRBV6-3
J: TRBJ2-5
CDR3: ASKMEVTETQY

V: TRBV6-5
J: TRBJ2-7
CDR3: ASSFVRTGGNEQY

V: TRBV7-2
J: TRBJ1-2
CDR3: ASSFGGQAPYYGYT

V: TRBV11-1
J: TRBJ2-1
CDR3: ASSSTIAGGRF

V: TRBV6-2/TRBV6-3
J: TRBJ2-7
CDR3: ASSLTPGLASYEQY

V: TRBV6-2/TRBV6-3
J: TRBJ2-2
CDR3: ASREAGTGELF

V: TRBV11-3
J: TRBJ2-2
CDR3: ASSWTGGAGELF

V: TRBV15
J: TRBJ2-7
CDR3: ATSRGQDLSYEQY

V: TRBV7-2
J: TRBJ1-2
CDR3: ASSPDRGRNYGYT

V: TRBV7-9
J: TRBJ2-7
CDR3: ASSVETSGIYEQY

V: TRBV7-9
J: TRBJ1-1
CDR3: ASSLINVLGGAEAF

V: TRBV20-1
J: TRBJ2-5
CDR3: SASGLAGVGETQY

V: TRBV6-1
J: TRBJ2-7
CDR3: ASSIQWYEQY

V: TRBV12-3/TRBV12-4
J: TRBJ1-1
CDR3: ASSPQGWTEAF

V: TRBV6-1
J: TRBJ1-5
CDR3: ASLGQPSGQPQH

V: TRBV7-2
J: TRBJ1-2
CDR3: ASSWNGFYGYT

V: TRBV5-4
J: TRBJ1-1
CDR3: ASSLEGALKAF

V: TRBV30
J: TRBJ2-1
CDR3: AWSEGNEQF

V: TRBV10-3
J: TRBJ2-3
CDR3: AIRGATGAGDTQY

V: TRBV12-3/TRBV12-4
J: TRBJ1-6
CDR3: ASSLNRGGSPLH

V: TRBV12-3/TRBV12-4
J: TRBJ2-1
CDR3: ASSPRLATSYNEQF

V: TRBV7-9
J: TRBJ2-7
CDR3: ASSPSGFSYEQY

V: TRBV5-4
J: TRBJ1-2
CDR3: ASSVGQGPTNYGYT

V: TRBV29-1
J: TRBJ2-1
CDR3: SVRGTSGRTYNEQF

V: TRBV27
J: TRBJ2-1
CDR3: ASSFRTGLGNEQF

V: TRBV7-9
J: TRBJ2-1
CDR3: ASSLDRAGVYEQF